Listed below are T cell receptor beta chains from one sample, sequenced in a study of HIV-infected children after antiretroviral therapy interruption. TCRdb passed the 3' RACE reads through MiXCR, listing each CDR3 protein once. The table lists about 86,000 distinct CDR3 sequences, approximately 6.9% of them singletons. The starting material was CD45RA+ CD4+ T cells from PBMCs, pooled from several time points, obtained from a donor given antiretroviral therapy, either interrupted or continuous. The source is a pool of human donors with HIV. CDR3s include the opening cysteine and the closing phenylalanine or tryptophan. The D gene is left open where the match is weak. Part of the rows lack a size; the others show once, few, many or a class for expanded clones.

CDR3aa	CDR3nt	d_gene	abundance	v_gene	j_gene
CASSPDRGHYNEQFF	TGTGCCAGCAGTCCCGACAGGGGGCACTACAATGAGCAGTTCTTC	TRBD1	few	TRBV7-3	TRBJ2-1
CASSPGGRAPNYGYTF	TGTGCCAGCAGCCCAGGGGGCAGAGCTCCTAACTATGGCTACACCTTC	TRBD1	many	TRBV7-2	TRBJ1-2
CASSRGQGPGNTIYF	TGTGCCAGCAGTAGGGGACAGGGGCCCGGAAACACCATATATTTT	TRBD1	many	TRBV12-3/TRBV12-4	TRBJ1-3
CASSLGGQGYEQYF	TGTGCCAGCAGCTTAGGGGGGCAGGGATACGAGCAGTACTTC	-	many	TRBV11-2	TRBJ2-7
CASSLIQGTEAFF	TGTGCCAGCAGCCTGATTCAGGGTACTGAAGCTTTCTTT	-	many	TRBV6-2/TRBV6-3	TRBJ1-1
CASSHRGTVETQYF	TGTGCCAGCAGCCACCGGGGGACAGTGGAGACCCAGTACTTC	-	many	TRBV3-1	TRBJ2-5
CASSFPGTDTQYF	TGTGCCAGTAGTTTTCCGGGCACAGATACGCAGTATTTT	-	-	TRBV19	TRBJ2-3
CASSLGPAKGISPLHF	TGCGCCAGCAGCTTAGGACCCGCCAAGGGGATTTCACCCCTCCACTTT	-	many	TRBV5-1	TRBJ1-6
CASSPHQIYGYTF	TGTGCCAGCAGTCCACACCAGATCTATGGCTACACCTTC	-	many	TRBV12-3/TRBV12-4	TRBJ1-2
CATGTTLSTDTQYF	TGTGCCACCGGGACTACCCTTAGCACAGATACGCAGTATTTT	TRBD2	-	TRBV10-3	TRBJ2-3
CSVELRLSAGGDTEAFF	TGCAGCGTTGAATTACGGCTCAGTGCGGGGGGAGACACTGAAGCTTTCTTT	-	few	TRBV29-1	TRBJ1-1
CASSQERPRGETEAFF	TGCGCCAGCAGCCAAGAACGGCCCCGAGGGGAGACTGAAGCTTTCTTT	-	few	TRBV4-1	TRBJ1-1
CATSRGGRGHSPLHF	TGTGCCACCAGCAGAGGTGGCAGGGGCCATTCACCCCTCCACTTT	-	many	TRBV15	TRBJ1-6
CASSGAGGPPVYNEQFF	TGTGCCAGCAGTGGAGCGGGGGGGCCCCCCGTTTACAATGAGCAGTTCTTC	TRBD2	many	TRBV2	TRBJ2-1
CASSTVRNEQFF	TGTGCCAGTAGTACCGTTCGCAATGAGCAGTTCTTC	-	-	TRBV19	TRBJ2-1
CASRLDGNYGYTF	TGTGCCAGTAGGCTTGATGGGAACTATGGCTACACCTTC	-	many	TRBV19	TRBJ1-2
CASSRSLGGGSYEQYF	TGTGCCAGCAGTCGATCATTAGGGGGCGGTTCCTACGAGCAGTACTTC	TRBD1	few	TRBV28	TRBJ2-7